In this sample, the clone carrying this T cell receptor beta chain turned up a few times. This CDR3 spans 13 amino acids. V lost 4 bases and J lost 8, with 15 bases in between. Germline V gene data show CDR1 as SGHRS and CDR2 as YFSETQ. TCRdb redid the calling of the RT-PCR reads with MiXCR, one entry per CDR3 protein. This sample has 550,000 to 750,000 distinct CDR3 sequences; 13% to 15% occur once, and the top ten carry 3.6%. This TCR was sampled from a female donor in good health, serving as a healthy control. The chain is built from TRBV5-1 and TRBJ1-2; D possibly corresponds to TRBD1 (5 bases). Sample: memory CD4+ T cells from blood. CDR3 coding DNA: TGCGCCAGCAGCAGTAGCGGGGCGGACGGCTACACCTTC. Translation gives CASSSSGADGYTF. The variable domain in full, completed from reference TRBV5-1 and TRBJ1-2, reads KAGVTQTPRYLIKTRGQQVTLSCSPISGHRSVSWYQQTPGQGLQFLFEYFSETQRNKGNFPGRFSGRQFSNSRSEMNVSTLELGDSALYLCASSSSGADGYTFGSGTRLTVV.